Shown below are 2 T cell receptor beta chains from a single sample sequenced in a study of PD-L1 blockade in urothelial cancer. Sample time point: peripheral blood 6 weeks after treatment start. This table comes from immunoSEQ multiplex PCR, and its TCRdb copy is limited to in-frame clones, with some not included. The profile covers 95,000 to 130,000 clones, with around 89% appearing a single time and around 1.7% taken by the ten largest. Sequencing was performed on PBMCs, taken around atezolizumab (anti-PD-L1) treatment. Receptors originate from a man between 60 and 75 years old with urothelial cancer.

V gene TRBV2 combines with J gene TRBJ2-7; tentatively, D is TRBD1 (6 bases). The V end lost 8 bases, the J end lost 1 base, and 12 bases lay between the germline ends. CDR3 length equals 13 residues. Germline CDR1 SNHLY, CDR2 FYNNEI. The CDR3 is CASGKQGSYEQYF. In DNA, the CDR3 is TGTGCCAGCGGCAAACAGGGATCCTACGAGCAGTACTTC.

The chain uses TRBV9 and TRBJ2-5; D might be TRBD1 (6 bases). CDR3 length: 14 amino acids. Trimming left V 2 bases short and J 3 bases short, with 11 bases between. Germline CDR1 reads SGDLS; CDR2 reads YYNGEE. The CDR3 is CASSVGHREETQYF. The CDR3 bases are TGTGCCAGCAGCGTGGGACATAGGGAAGAGACCCAGTACTTC.